A selection of T cell receptor beta chains follows, all from one sample in a study of vaccination and CD4 T cells after COVID-19. TCRdb fed the PCR reads into MiXCR, producing one record per CDR3 protein. The data show approximately 15,000 distinct CDR3 sequences, with approximately 84% seen just once and about 8.9% held by the top ten. No cognate antigen is known for these TCRs. The input for sequencing was CD4+ T cells from blood, cultured in vitro, taken after SARS-CoV-2 vaccination. Receptors originate from a human donor who received a COVID-19 vaccine. The CDR3 runs from the conserved cysteine through the conserved F or W. D genes are given only for firm matches. The listing skips clone size in some rows; elsewhere it reads once, few, many or a size class.

CDR3 DNA: TGTGCCATCAGTGTACGAGCGGGGGGGCTGGAGACCCAGTACTTC; CDR3 protein: CAISVRAGGLETQYF; CDR3 length: 15; J gene: TRBJ2-5; clone size: .; V gene: TRBV10-3; D gene: TRBD2
CDR3 DNA: TGTGCCAGCAGTTCCCAAATTTACCGAGGACAGACTTCTTCCTACGAGCAGTACTTC; CDR3 protein: CASSSQIYRGQTSSYEQYF; CDR3 length: 19; J gene: TRBJ2-7; clone size: medium-sized; V gene: TRBV6-5; D gene: .
CDR3 DNA: TGTGCCAGCAGTTCCAGTCACACTGAAGCTTTCTTT; CDR3 protein: CASSSSHTEAFF; CDR3 length: 12; J gene: TRBJ1-1; clone size: .; V gene: TRBV12-3/TRBV12-4; D gene: .
CDR3 DNA: TGTGCCAGTACAGAGGACGGCGCTGGAAACACCATATATTTT; CDR3 protein: CASTEDGAGNTIYF; CDR3 length: 14; J gene: TRBJ1-3; clone size: .; V gene: TRBV19; D gene: .
CDR3 DNA: TGTGCCAGCAGCATTATAAGCGGGGCCCAAGAGACCCAGTACTTC; CDR3 protein: CASSIISGAQETQYF; CDR3 length: 15; J gene: TRBJ2-5; clone size: .; V gene: TRBV7-6; D gene: TRBD2
CDR3 DNA: TGTGCCAGCAGTGAATCCCAGGGGAGAAACACCATATATTTT; CDR3 protein: CASSESQGRNTIYF; CDR3 length: 14; J gene: TRBJ1-3; clone size: .; V gene: TRBV25-1; D gene: .
CDR3 DNA: TGTGCCAGCTCACCTAAACAGGGTGTGGCGACTGAAGCTTTCTTT; CDR3 protein: CASSPKQGVATEAFF; CDR3 length: 15; J gene: TRBJ1-1; clone size: few; V gene: TRBV18; D gene: .
CDR3 DNA: TGTGCCAGCTACACCGGGACAGGGGTTTTTGGCACTGAAGCTTTCTTT; CDR3 protein: CASYTGTGVFGTEAFF; CDR3 length: 16; J gene: TRBJ1-1; clone size: .; V gene: TRBV6-1; D gene: TRBD1
CDR3 DNA: TGTGCCAGCAGCTTAGCGGGGAGCGGGGGGGCCCAGACCCAGTACTTC; CDR3 protein: CASSLAGSGGAQTQYF; CDR3 length: 16; J gene: TRBJ2-5; clone size: few; V gene: TRBV7-8; D gene: TRBD2
CDR3 DNA: TGCGCCAGCAGCTTGGATTTTAGCGGGGGGGTACAAGATACGCAGTATTTT; CDR3 protein: CASSLDFSGGVQDTQYF; CDR3 length: 17; J gene: TRBJ2-3; clone size: .; V gene: TRBV5-1; D gene: TRBD2
CDR3 DNA: TGCGCCAGCAGCCAAGTCTTTTCGGCGGGTATCCAAGAGACCCAGTACTTC; CDR3 protein: CASSQVFSAGIQETQYF; CDR3 length: 17; J gene: TRBJ2-5; clone size: .; V gene: TRBV4-1; D gene: .
CDR3 DNA: TGCAGTGCTAGAGCAAGCCGGACAGGGGGGGTAAACTATGGCTACACCTTC; CDR3 protein: CSARASRTGGVNYGYTF; CDR3 length: 17; J gene: TRBJ1-2; clone size: once; V gene: TRBV20-1; D gene: TRBD1